This is a list of T cell receptor beta chains from one sample in a study of cytomegalovirus exposure and HLA in healthy donors. TCRdb's copy holds only in-frame clones and misses some; the assay was immunoSEQ multiplex PCR. The table lists under 250,000 clones, 75% to 85% of them singletons. Sequencing was carried out using PBMCs. The origin of the receptors is a woman in her forties or fifties in good health and CMV-seronegative. The CDR3 runs from the conserved cysteine through the conserved F or W. The D gene is left open where the match is weak. Size is omitted from some rows. Given values are once, few, many or a class for expanded clones.

j_gene: TRBJ1-1; len: 17; abundance: few; v_gene: TRBV19; d_gene: TRBD1; CDR3aa: CASRARTGTGSGTEAFF; CDR3nt: TGTGCCAGCCGGGCCCGGACCGGGACAGGGAGTGGAACTGAAGCTTTCTTT
j_gene: TRBJ2-5; len: 13; abundance: .; v_gene: TRBV18; d_gene: .; CDR3aa: CASSPTPTETQYF; CDR3nt: TGTGCCAGCTCACCGACTCCCACTGAGACCCAGTACTTC
j_gene: TRBJ2-2; len: 16; abundance: .; v_gene: TRBV7-9; d_gene: TRBD2; CDR3aa: CASSLRRELDTGELFF; CDR3nt: TGTGCCAGCAGCTTACGGCGGGAGTTGGACACCGGGGAGCTGTTTTTT
j_gene: TRBJ2-2; len: 12; abundance: .; v_gene: TRBV2; d_gene: .; CDR3aa: CASSARAGELFF; CDR3nt: TGTGCCAGCAGTGCCCGGGCCGGGGAGCTGTTTTTT
j_gene: TRBJ1-1; len: 15; abundance: .; v_gene: TRBV7-3; d_gene: TRBD1; CDR3aa: CASSLVGQGVSEAFF; CDR3nt: TGTGCCAGCAGCCTAGTCGGACAGGGAGTCTCTGAAGCTTTCTTT
j_gene: TRBJ2-7; len: 15; abundance: .; v_gene: TRBV15; d_gene: TRBD2; CDR3aa: CATSRGTSGTYEQYF; CDR3nt: TGTGCCACCAGCAGGGGGACTAGCGGAACCTACGAGCAGTACTTC
j_gene: TRBJ2-7; len: 14; abundance: .; v_gene: TRBV6-1; d_gene: .; CDR3aa: CASSQTPITYEQYF; CDR3nt: TGTGCCAGCAGCCAAACACCCATAACCTACGAGCAGTACTTC
j_gene: TRBJ2-5; len: 14; abundance: once; v_gene: TRBV30; d_gene: TRBD1; CDR3aa: CAWSSGQGLETQYF; CDR3nt: TGTGCCTGGAGTTCGGGACAGGGGCTCGAGACCCAGTACTTC
j_gene: TRBJ2-1; len: 19; abundance: .; v_gene: TRBV9; d_gene: TRBD2; CDR3aa: CASSVGTSGRPSSYNEQFF; CDR3nt: TGTGCCAGCAGCGTAGGGACTAGCGGGAGGCCCAGCTCCTACAATGAGCAGTTCTTC
j_gene: TRBJ2-7; len: 11; abundance: once; v_gene: TRBV20-1; d_gene: .; CDR3aa: CSARTVGEQYF; CDR3nt: TGCAGTGCTCGGACAGTTGGCGAGCAGTACTTC
j_gene: TRBJ1-6; len: 19; abundance: .; v_gene: TRBV23-1; d_gene: TRBD1; CDR3aa: CASSQSWTGCRATNSPLHF; CDR3nt: TGCGCCAGCAGTCAATCCTGGACAGGGTGTCGTGCTACTAATTCACCCCTCCACTTT
j_gene: TRBJ1-5; len: 17; abundance: .; v_gene: TRBV2; d_gene: TRBD1; CDR3aa: CASSESRGRVSNQPQHF; CDR3nt: TGTGCCAGCAGTGAGTCCAGGGGGCGGGTGAGCAATCAGCCCCAGCATTTT
j_gene: TRBJ2-2; len: 16; abundance: .; v_gene: TRBV18; d_gene: .; CDR3aa: CASSLLGVKDAGELFF; CDR3nt: TGTGCCAGCTCTCTGCTCGGGGTGAAGGATGCCGGGGAGCTGTTTTTT
j_gene: TRBJ2-3; len: 16; abundance: .; v_gene: TRBV7-2; d_gene: TRBD2; CDR3aa: CASSAGTSGRADTQYF; CDR3nt: TGTGCCAGCAGCGCCGGGACTAGCGGGAGGGCAGATACGCAGTATTTT
j_gene: TRBJ2-1; len: 13; abundance: once; v_gene: TRBV10-1; d_gene: .; CDR3aa: CASSRTFDNEQFF; CDR3nt: TGCGCCAGCAGCAGGACTTTTGACAATGAGCAGTTCTTC
j_gene: TRBJ1-5; len: 15; abundance: .; v_gene: TRBV7-8; d_gene: TRBD1; CDR3aa: CASSFAGTDNQPQHF; CDR3nt: TGTGCCAGCAGCTTCGCCGGGACAGACAATCAGCCCCAGCATTTT
j_gene: TRBJ2-3; len: 15; abundance: .; v_gene: TRBV18; d_gene: TRBD1; CDR3aa: CASSYRTGSTDTQYF; CDR3nt: TGTGCCAGCTCATACCGGACAGGGAGCACAGATACGCAGTATTTT
j_gene: TRBJ2-3; len: 13; abundance: .; v_gene: TRBV7-2; d_gene: .; CDR3aa: CASSLTNTDTQYF; CDR3nt: TGTGCCAGCAGCTTAACAAACACAGATACGCAGTATTTT
j_gene: TRBJ2-3; len: 13; abundance: .; v_gene: TRBV27; d_gene: TRBD2; CDR3aa: CASKSSGTDTQYF; CDR3nt: TGTGCCAGCAAGTCTAGCGGGACAGATACGCAGTATTTT
j_gene: TRBJ1-2; len: 15; abundance: .; v_gene: TRBV13; d_gene: TRBD1; CDR3aa: CASSLRQGANYGYTF; CDR3nt: TGTGCCAGCAGCTTAAGACAGGGGGCTAACTATGGCTACACCTTC
j_gene: TRBJ2-5; len: 15; abundance: .; v_gene: TRBV10-3; d_gene: .; CDR3aa: CAISKGGGGQETQYF; CDR3nt: TGTGCCATCAGTAAGGGGGGAGGGGGCCAAGAGACCCAGTACTTC
j_gene: TRBJ2-5; len: 16; abundance: .; v_gene: TRBV4-3; d_gene: .; CDR3aa: CASSRLGAGPQETQYF; CDR3nt: TGCGCCAGCAGCCGCTTAGGGGCAGGCCCCCAAGAGACCCAGTACTTC
j_gene: TRBJ2-1; len: 16; abundance: .; v_gene: TRBV28; d_gene: TRBD2; CDR3aa: CASSLRSAGGDNEQFF; CDR3nt: TGTGCCAGCAGTTTAAGATCAGCGGGAGGAGACAATGAGCAGTTCTTC
j_gene: TRBJ1-5; len: 15; abundance: .; v_gene: TRBV5-8; d_gene: .; CDR3aa: CASSSGLISNQPQHF; CDR3nt: TGTGCCAGCAGCTCAGGACTGATTAGCAATCAGCCCCAGCATTTT
j_gene: TRBJ1-6; len: 17; abundance: .; v_gene: TRBV5-1; d_gene: .; CDR3aa: CASSLSPDSQRNSPLHF; CDR3nt: TGCGCCAGCAGCTTGTCCCCGGACAGTCAAAGGAATTCACCCCTCCACTTT
j_gene: TRBJ2-6; len: 16; abundance: .; v_gene: TRBV11-2; d_gene: TRBD2; CDR3aa: CASSSSGGPGANVLTF; CDR3nt: TGTGCCAGCAGCTCTAGCGGGGGACCTGGGGCCAACGTCCTGACTTTC
j_gene: TRBJ2-1; len: 18; abundance: .; v_gene: TRBV5-6; d_gene: TRBD2; CDR3aa: CASSEGLAGGPSYNEQFF; CDR3nt: TGTGCCAGCAGCGAGGGACTAGCGGGAGGGCCCTCCTACAATGAGCAGTTCTTC
j_gene: TRBJ1-4; len: 14; abundance: .; v_gene: TRBV6-1; d_gene: .; CDR3aa: CASSLSTTNEKLFF; CDR3nt: TGTGCCAGCAGTTTGTCAACAACTAATGAAAAACTGTTTTTT
j_gene: TRBJ2-1; len: 16; abundance: few; v_gene: TRBV5-1; d_gene: .; CDR3aa: CASSLPGAGLYNEQFF; CDR3nt: TGCGCCAGCAGCTTACCCGGGGCGGGATTATACAATGAGCAGTTCTTC
j_gene: TRBJ2-3; len: 16; abundance: .; v_gene: TRBV14; d_gene: .; CDR3aa: CASSLPAGGPVDTQYF; CDR3nt: TGTGCCAGCAGCCTACCAGCAGGAGGGCCAGTAGATACGCAGTATTTT
j_gene: TRBJ2-7; len: 14; abundance: once; v_gene: TRBV5-5; d_gene: TRBD2; CDR3aa: CASSTGTSGYEQYF; CDR3nt: TGTGCCAGCAGCACCGGGACTAGCGGATACGAGCAGTACTTC
j_gene: TRBJ2-1; len: 16; abundance: .; v_gene: TRBV15; d_gene: TRBD2; CDR3aa: CATSRPGTRAYNEQFF; CDR3nt: TGTGCCACCAGCAGACCAGGGACTAGGGCGTACAATGAGCAGTTCTTC
j_gene: TRBJ2-5; len: 16; abundance: .; v_gene: TRBV7-2; d_gene: TRBD2; CDR3aa: CASSQRVAGGLETQYF; CDR3nt: TGTGCCAGCAGCCAACGCGTAGCGGGAGGGCTAGAGACCCAGTACTTC
j_gene: TRBJ1-2; len: 13; abundance: .; v_gene: TRBV7-9; d_gene: .; CDR3aa: CASSLGQIYGYTF; CDR3nt: TGTGCCAGCAGCTTAGGACAGATCTATGGCTACACCTTC
j_gene: TRBJ2-7; len: 16; abundance: few; v_gene: TRBV7-8; d_gene: TRBD2; CDR3aa: CASSLISTAGAYEQYF; CDR3nt: TGTGCCAGCAGCTTAATCTCTACGGCGGGAGCTTACGAGCAGTACTTC
j_gene: TRBJ1-1; len: 13; abundance: .; v_gene: TRBV30; d_gene: .; CDR3aa: CAWSVQRNTEAFF; CDR3nt: TGTGCCTGGAGTGTACAGAGAAACACTGAAGCTTTCTTT
j_gene: TRBJ2-7; len: 17; abundance: few; v_gene: TRBV27; d_gene: TRBD2; CDR3aa: CASSLPRTSGGSYEQYF; CDR3nt: TGTGCCAGCAGTTTACCCCGGACTAGCGGGGGCTCCTACGAGCAGTACTTC
j_gene: TRBJ1-2; len: 14; abundance: .; v_gene: TRBV30; d_gene: .; CDR3aa: CAWSVGRGNYGYTF; CDR3nt: TGTGCCTGGAGTGTAGGCAGGGGCAACTATGGCTACACCTTC
j_gene: TRBJ2-1; len: 16; abundance: .; v_gene: TRBV6-5; d_gene: TRBD2; CDR3aa: CASSSHVAGASNEQFF; CDR3nt: TGTGCCAGCAGTTCTCATGTAGCGGGAGCGTCGAATGAGCAGTTCTTC
j_gene: TRBJ1-1; len: 17; abundance: few; v_gene: TRBV27; d_gene: .; CDR3aa: CASSTWGGAVSDTEAFF; CDR3nt: TGTGCCAGCAGTACATGGGGGGGGGCGGTCTCGGACACTGAAGCTTTCTTT
j_gene: TRBJ1-3; len: 15; abundance: few; v_gene: TRBV6-1; d_gene: .; CDR3aa: CASSEVAGLGNTIYF; CDR3nt: TGTGCCAGCAGTGAAGTGGCGGGCCTGGGAAACACCATATATTTT